Sequencing of this T cell receptor beta chain was carried out in a study of shared clonotypes between healthy human individuals. From germline, CDR1 is SQVTM and CDR2 ANQGSEA. The CDR3 is made up of 17 amino acids. The J segment lost 1 base and the V segment lost 6 bases, leaving 9 bases of the junction unmatched. All donors were healthy HIV-negative adults lacking recent acute infections or vaccinations. The protocol was immunoSEQ multiplex PCR, while the TCRdb copy is restricted to in-frame clones and leaves out a portion. The sample includes about 700,000 clones, approximately 79% of them seen just once.

The receptor's source is a woman in her twenties or thirties in good health. J is TRBJ2-3 and V is TRBV29-1, with 14 bases fitting TRBD2. The specimen was memory CD4+ T cells sorted from blood. The subset here: CD45RA-negative fraction. This chain's CDR3 is CSVAGLAGGYGTDTQYF. As DNA, the CDR3 is TGCAGCGTCGCCGGACTAGCGGGAGGTTATGGCACAGATACGCAGTATTTT.